These 29 T cell receptor beta chains came from one sample sequenced in a study of regulatory T cells in long-lasting Graves disease. The time point was: newly diagnosed GD, antithyroid drugs for less than 3 months. Researchers made the TCR library from RNA that was extracted from PBMCs. Both iRepertoire HTBI primers and Arm-PCR of CDR3 regions were used to build the TCR beta libraries. Each CDR3 protein is one row after TCRdb ran MiXCR on the multiplex PCR reads. The sample has hundreds of thousands of distinct CDR3 sequences, approximately 15% seen once. The data also belong to a second study, concerning T cells in Graves' hyperthyroidism and ophthalmopathy.

Sample: peripheral blood mononuclear cells (PBMCs), taken at new diagnosis, from a patient treated with antithyroid drugs. These receptors were taken from a woman in her thirties with Graves disease.

This clonotype showed up just a few times. This chain joins TRBV12-3 or TRBV12-4 and TRBJ2-5, with a weak D call TRBD2 (6 bases). V lost 6 bases, J lost 6 bases, and 26 bases lay in between. CDR3 length: 17 residues. The CDR3 spells CASSYVGGSGVKKTQYF. CDR3 nucleotides: TGTGCCAGCAGCTACGTAGGAGGGTCTGGGGTCAAAAAGACCCAGTACTTC.

This clonotype came up many times. The V gene is TRBV27, the J gene TRBJ2-2, with TRBD1 matching over 9 bases. V was clipped by 5 bases and J by 6 bases; unmatched bases: 7. The CDR3 consists of 15 residues. Germline lookup yields CDR1 MNHEY and CDR2 SMNVEV (reference sequence). The CDR3 loop is CASSTGTGRAGELFF. In nucleotides, the CDR3 is TGTGCCAGCAGTACGGGGACAGGGAGGGCCGGGGAGCTGTTTTTT.

This clonotype was detected only a few times. The V gene is TRBV3-1, the J gene TRBJ1-4, with D hard to call. The germline CDR1 and CDR2 sequences are LGHDT and YNNKEL (reference sequence). The CDR3 totals 14 residues. Trimming left V 3 bases short and J 8 bases short, with 13 bases between. The CDR3 loop is CASSQRLGMEKLFF. The CDR3 coding sequence is TGTGCCAGCAGCCAGCGTTTGGGCATGGAAAAACTGTTTTTT.

In this sample, this clonotype turned up many times. The chain carries TRBV28 and TRBJ2-7; 7 bases are shared with TRBD1. The germline CDR1 and CDR2 sequences are MDHEN and SYDVKM. After removal of 3 bases from V and 2 bases from J, the junction contained 4 bases not matched to a gene. This CDR3 is 14 amino acids long. The CDR3 DNA sequence: TGTGCCAGCAGTTTTGCCGGGACAGCCTACGAGCAGTACTTC. It specifies CASSFAGTAYEQYF.

This clonotype was counted a few times. This sequence joins TRBV3-1 and TRBJ2-5; D uncertain. The V gene lost 4 bases and the J gene lost 1 base, with 16 bases spanning the gap. CDR3 size: 16 residues. Per the germline V gene, CDR1 is LGHDT and CDR2 is YNNKEL (reference sequence). CDR3 protein: CASSPVRGPVQETQYF. For the CDR3, the DNA is TGTGCCAGCAGCCCCGTTCGTGGGCCTGTCCAAGAGACCCAGTACTTC.

Details on this clonotype: The junction departs from germline at one end; a sequencing error may be responsible. This sequence joins TRBV6-4 and TRBJ2-1; TRBD2 matches 9 bases. Germline V lookup: CDR1 MRHNA, CDR2 SNTAGT. The CDR3 sequence is 15 residues long. The CDR3 sequence is CASSDSSGSYNEQLF. CDR3 DNA sequence: TGTGCCAGCAGTGACTCTAGCGGGAGTTACAATGAGCAGCTCTTC.

This clonotype was picked up many times. This rearrangement joins TRBV13 to TRBJ1-2; possible D gene TRBD1, 6 bases. The V gene's germline CDR1 is PRHDT and CDR2 FYEKMQ (reference sequence). This CDR3 spans 13 amino acids. The V end was cut by 10 bases, the J end by 7 bases, with 19 bases between. The DNA of the CDR3 is TGTGCCACCCCCCTCAGGGGATTGGGTGGCTACACCTTC. Its translation is CATPLRGLGGYTF.

Ten or more counts support this clonotype. The J gene is TRBJ2-1, the V gene TRBV11-3; 12 bases match TRBD2. The CDR3 extends over 18 amino acids. The V and J ends lost 1 base and 7 bases, in that order; junction bases with no gene match: 11. CDR1 and CDR2 (germline): SGHNT, YENEEA. In nucleotides, the CDR3 is TGTGCCAGCAGCTTAGGGGGACTAGCGGGCATGAGGTGGAATGAGCAGTTCTTC. Protein sequence: CASSLGGLAGMRWNEQFF.

This clonotype was counted between two and nine times. V is TRBV5-1 and J is TRBJ2-2; D perhaps matches TRBD1 (6 bases). Trimming stripped 2 bases from V and 4 bases from J, with 12 bases between. The CDR3 runs 15 residues. The V gene's germline CDR1 is SGHRS and CDR2 YFSETQ. The CDR3 DNA reads TGCGCCAGCAGCTTTAGGGGGATAGTCACCGGGGAGCTGTTTTTT. This translates into CASSFRGIVTGELFF. The full variable domain, with the rest looked up from reference TRBV5-1 and TRBJ2-2, is KAGVTQTPRYLIKTRGQQVTLSCSPISGHRSVSWYQQTPGQGLQFLFEYFSETQRNKGNFPGRFSGRQFSNSRSEMNVSTLELGDSALYLCASSFRGIVTGELFFGEGSRLTVL.

This clonotype has only a few counts. The gene calls are TRBV4-2 and TRBJ2-7; D uncertain. The CDR3 totals 15 residues. Germline V gene sequence: CDR1 LGHNA, CDR2 YNFKEQ. The V and J ends lost 0 bases and 0 bases respectively, with 9 bases between them. CDR3 nucleotides: TGTGCCAGCAGCCAAGAAGGAAAGATCTCCTACGAGCAGTACTTC. Protein sequence: CASSQEGKISYEQYF.

This clonotype was observed at least ten times. CDR3: CASSDRQGGYSTQFF. The CDR3 DNA reads as TGTGCCAGCAGTGATAGACAGGGGGGCTATTCGACGCAGTTCTTC. V and J are TRBV28 and TRBJ2-1; 9 bases are a match to TRBD1. Germline lookup yields CDR1 MDHEN and CDR2 SYDVKM. The CDR3 runs 15 residues. V gave up 5 bases and J gave up 12 bases; unmatched junction bases: 14.

This clonotype appeared a few times. This chain connects TRBV2 to TRBJ2-7; TRBD2 matches at 7 bases. Trimming took 6 bases from V and 5 from J; bases not matched to a gene: 7. CDR1 and CDR2 from the germline V gene are SNHLY and FYNNEI. CDR3 length: 13 amino acids. As DNA, the CDR3 is TGTGCCAGCAGGACCGAGGGGACTAACGAGCAGTACTTC. Amino acids: CASRTEGTNEQYF. The entire variable domain, with the rest obtained from reference TRBV2 and TRBJ2-7, is as follows: EPEVTQTPSHQVTQMGQEVILRCVPISNHLYFYWYRQILGQKVEFLVSFYNNEISEKSEIFDDQFSVERPDGSNFTLKIRSTKLEDSAMYFCASRTEGTNEQYFGPGTRLTVT.

The CDR3, as DNA: TGTGCCTCCTTCGGGGAGTCGAACACCGGGGAGCTGTTTTTT. Translating gives CASFGESNTGELFF. The chain couples TRBV25-1 to TRBJ2-2; weak D call: TRBD2 (5 bases). Germline CDR1 and CDR2: MGHDK and SYGVNS. V shed 11 bases and J shed 0 bases, with 13 bases lying between them. The CDR3 extends over 14 amino acids.

The gene calls are TRBV19 and TRBJ2-1; no firm D call. The CDR3 runs 14 residues. Trimming left V 5 bases short and J 0 bases short, with 8 bases between. The germline CDR1 and CDR2 sequences are LNHDA and SQIVND (reference sequence). The CDR3 coding sequence is TGTGCCAGTAGTCAAGGACGCTCCTACAATGAGCAGTTCTTC. Its protein product is CASSQGRSYNEQFF.

This clonotype was observed at least ten times. V gene TRBV28 combines with J gene TRBJ2-1; D not resolved. Germline V gene lookup returns CDR1 MDHEN and CDR2 SYDVKM. The CDR3 is made up of 10 amino acids. V was shortened by 5 bases and J by 9 bases, with 5 bases between the two germline ends. CDR3 protein: CASSRSEQFF. CDR3 nucleotide sequence: TGTGCCAGCAGTAGGTCTGAGCAGTTCTTC.

This clonotype has ten or more counts. The CDR3 loop is CASRWRSRYTEAFF. Here the CDR3 DNA reads TGTGCCAGTAGGTGGAGGAGCCGCTACACTGAAGCTTTCTTT. This chain uses TRBV19 with TRBJ1-1, with unresolved D. The ends were cut back, 6 bases at V and 3 bases at J, with 14 bases in the middle. Germline CDR1 LNHDA, CDR2 SQIVND (reference sequence). The CDR3 contains 14 residues. The full variable domain, completed using reference TRBV19 and TRBJ1-1, is DGGITQSPKYLFRKEGQNVTLSCEQNLNHDAMYWYRQDPGQGLRLIYYSQIVNDFQKGDIAEGYSVSREKKESFPLTVTSAQKNPTAFYLCASRWRSRYTEAFFGQGTRLTVV.

This clonotype was seen ten or more times. This rearrangement joins TRBV5-1 to TRBJ2-3, with D tentatively TRBD2 (6 bases). This CDR3 contains 12 residues. Germline loops: CDR1 SGHRS, CDR2 YFSETQ. V lost 7 bases and J lost 9, with 15 bases in between. The CDR3 protein is CASSGDARTQYF. DNA of the CDR3: TGCGCCAGCTCGGGGGACGCCCGGACGCAGTATTTT. Drawing the rest from reference TRBV5-1 and TRBJ2-3, the complete variable domain is KAGVTQTPRYLIKTRGQQVTLSCSPISGHRSVSWYQQTPGQGLQFLFEYFSETQRNKGNFPGRFSGRQFSNSRSEMNVSTLELGDSALYLCASSGDARTQYFGPGTRLTVL.

The sample holds a few counts of this clonotype. V and J are TRBV10-2 and TRBJ1-2; no clear D. The V and J ends lost 0 bases and 0 bases respectively, with 5 bases between them. Germline lookup yields CDR1 WSHSY and CDR2 SAAADI. The CDR3 covers 14 residues. CDR3 nucleotide sequence: TGCGCCAGCAGTGAGTCGACTACTAACTATGGCTACACCTTC. This gives the protein CASSESTTNYGYTF.

This clonotype was counted only a few times. The chain carries TRBV11-2 and TRBJ1-4; 7 nucleotides agree with TRBD1. V was clipped by 4 bases and J by 2 bases; unmatched bases: 4. This CDR3 has 15 residues. Germline V gene sequence: CDR1 SGHAT, CDR2 FQNNGV. The CDR3 here is CASSSGTATNEKLFF. CDR3 sequence (DNA): TGTGCCAGCAGCTCCGGGACAGCCACTAATGAAAAACTGTTTTTT.

The J gene is TRBJ2-7, the V gene TRBV29-1; 12 nucleotides match TRBD2. Losses at the gene ends were 5 bases for V and 7 bases for J; bases not matched to a gene: 15. CDR1 and CDR2 from the germline V gene are SQVTM and ANQGSEA. This CDR3 contains 16 residues. The CDR3 here is CSVRLAGGVRYNEQYF. The CDR3 DNA sequence: TGCAGCGTTCGGCTAGCGGGAGGGGTACGCTACAATGAGCAGTACTTC.

The chain couples TRBV6-1 to TRBJ2-1, with 9 bases matching TRBD1. V lost 5 bases to trimming and J lost 4 bases; unmatched junction nucleotides: 6. CDR3 length equals 15 residues. CDR1 is MNHNS and CDR2 is SASEGT in the germline V gene. The chain's CDR3 is CASSPRQGVYNEQFF. In DNA, the CDR3 is TGTGCCAGCAGTCCCAGACAGGGGGTGTACAATGAGCAGTTCTTC.

This clonotype was seen ten or more times. J is TRBJ1-1 and V is TRBV5-1; the D gene is possibly TRBD1 (5 bases). The CDR3 is 17 residues long. Germline V CDR1 and CDR2: SGHRS, YFSETQ. Trimming removed 3 bases at V and 1 base at J, with 19 bases between. The CDR3 reads CASSSGVGGVKNTEAFF. CDR3 coding DNA: TGCGCCAGCAGCTCCGGGGTTGGGGGGGTGAAGAACACTGAAGCTTTCTTT.

This chain joins TRBV6-4 and TRBJ2-1, with 9 bases matching TRBD2. Germline trimming cut 0 bases from V and 3 bases from J; bases unmatched to any gene: 9. The CDR3 length is 18 residues. CDR1 is MRHNA and CDR2 is SNTAGT in the germline V gene. The CDR3 DNA follows: TGTGCCAGCAGTGACTCTCAGTTGGGGCGGGAGGGCTACAATGAGCAGTTCTTC. Translation: CASSDSQLGREGYNEQFF.

The chain uses TRBV5-5 and TRBJ2-5; a possible D gene is TRBD1 (6 bases). Per the germline V gene, CDR1 is SGHKS and CDR2 is YYEKEE (reference sequence). Trimming removed 4 bases at V and 2 bases at J, with 12 bases between. The CDR3 covers 14 residues. The CDR3 sequence is CASSQVQGQETQYF. The CDR3, as DNA: TGTGCCAGCAGCCAGGTACAGGGACAAGAGACCCAGTACTTC.

The chain couples TRBV7-2 to TRBJ2-7; D is possibly TRBD1 or TRBD2 (5 bases each). The germline CDR1 and CDR2 sequences are SGHTA and FQGNSA. V gave up 2 bases and J gave up 2 bases, with 19 bases separating them. The CDR3 extends over 17 amino acids. The CDR3 bases are TGTGCCAGCAGCTTACCATCGACCGGGACCTTAACCTACGAGCAGTACTTC. This codes for CASSLPSTGTLTYEQYF.

In this sample, this clonotype turned up a few times. The V and J genes are TRBV19 and TRBJ1-4; D may be TRBD1 (5 bases). This CDR3 has 13 residues. The V end lost 11 bases, the J end lost 8 bases, and 18 bases lay between the germline ends. The germline V gene encodes CDR1 LNHDA and CDR2 SQIVND (reference sequence). The CDR3, as DNA: TGTGCCGGAAGGACAAGGGGTTCCGAAAAACTGTTTTTT. It is translated as CAGRTRGSEKLFF.

In its sample, this clonotype was seen many times. V gene TRBV2 combines with J gene TRBJ2-1, with D possibly TRBD2 on 5 matching bases. The germline CDR1 and CDR2 sequences are SNHLY and FYNNEI. The CDR3 contains 14 residues. Trimming pared 6 bases from V and 3 bases from J, leaving 12 bases between. The DNA of the CDR3 is TGTGCCAGCAGCCGGACTGGGGTCTACAATGAGCAGTTCTTC. Protein sequence: CASSRTGVYNEQFF. The full variable domain, with the rest looked up from reference TRBV2 and TRBJ2-1, is EPEVTQTPSHQVTQMGQEVILRCVPISNHLYFYWYRQILGQKVEFLVSFYNNEISEKSEIFDDQFSVERPDGSNFTLKIRSTKLEDSAMYFCASSRTGVYNEQFFGPGTRLTVL.

With regard to this clonotype: Given a much more abundant clone one base away, this may be a read error. The chain couples TRBV11-2 to TRBJ2-3; either TRBD1 or TRBD2 may supply D (5 bases each). The CDR3 loop spans 13 amino acids. The V gene's germline CDR1 is SGHAT and CDR2 FQNNGV. The CDR3 DNA sequence: TGTGCCAGCAGCTTAATGGGGGAAGATACGCGGTATTTT. Amino acid sequence: CASSLMGEDTRYF.

This clonotype has ten or more counts. CDR3 sequence (DNA): TGTGCCAGCAGCTTAGATAGCGGCTACGAGCAGTACTTC. Its protein product is CASSLDSGYEQYF. The chain joins TRBV7-9 to TRBJ2-7, with D possibly being TRBD2 (6 bases). Germline values: CDR1 SEHNR, CDR2 FQNEAQ (reference sequence). Between the trimmed V and J ends, which lost 1 base and 3 bases, there was a span of 7 bases. This CDR3 contains 13 residues.